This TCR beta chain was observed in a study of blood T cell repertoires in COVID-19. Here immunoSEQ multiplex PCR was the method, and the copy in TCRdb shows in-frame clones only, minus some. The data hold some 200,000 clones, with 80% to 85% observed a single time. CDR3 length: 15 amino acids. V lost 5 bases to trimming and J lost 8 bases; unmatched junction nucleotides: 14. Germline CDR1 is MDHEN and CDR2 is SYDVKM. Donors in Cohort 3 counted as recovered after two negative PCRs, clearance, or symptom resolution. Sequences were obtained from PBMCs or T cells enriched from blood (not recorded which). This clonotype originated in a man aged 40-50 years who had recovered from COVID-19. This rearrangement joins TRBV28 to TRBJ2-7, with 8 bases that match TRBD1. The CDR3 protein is CASSVPGQDLLKQYF. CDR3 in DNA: TGTGCCAGCAGTGTACCGGGACAGGACCTGCTGAAGCAGTACTTC.